One and the same sample provided the 17 T cell receptor beta chains below, sequenced in a study of human T cells and chemical hapten exposure. TCRdb re-called the RACE reads through MiXCR, storing one row per CDR3 protein. The table lists about 98,000 distinct CDR3 sequences, roughly 10% of them singletons. The time point was: pre-sensitization, week 0. The treatment: therapeutic diphenylcyclopropenone sensitization with weekly scalp DPC. Sequences were derived from whole blood, sampled in connection with sensitization to the hapten diphenylcyclopropenone (DPC). The receptor source for this set is a woman in her sixties or seventies with alopecia areata. Some clones in this sample may be carry-over from other donors' samples.

This clonotype was observed a few times. The chain has TRBV5-1 and TRBJ2-1; 12 bases agree with TRBD1. The CDR3 runs 18 residues. J was trimmed by 0 bases and V by 7 bases; bases with no gene match: 11. Germline V gene sequence: CDR1 SGHRS, CDR2 YFSETQ. Here the CDR3 reads CASSIPGQGAGSYNEQFF. In nucleotides, the CDR3 is TGCGCCAGCTCTATCCCGGGACAGGGGGCAGGCTCCTACAATGAGCAGTTCTTC.

The genes are TRBV10-3 and TRBJ1-2, with 10 positions matching TRBD1. CDR3 size: 14 residues. Germline V lookup: CDR1 ENHRY, CDR2 SYGVKD. Trimming at V came to 3 bases and at J to 6 bases, leaving 4 bases not matched to a gene. CDR3 in amino acids: CAISDRQGADGYTF. For the CDR3, the DNA is TGTGCCATCAGTGACAGACAGGGGGCCGATGGCTACACCTTC.

V gene TRBV13 combines with J gene TRBJ1-1; perhaps TRBD1 as D (6 bases). V was cut by 4 bases and J by 1 base, with 10 bases left in between. The CDR3 sequence is 14 residues long. Germline CDR1 and CDR2: PRHDT and FYEKMQ (reference sequence). The CDR3: CASSSDRRNTEAFF. In nucleotides, the CDR3 is TGTGCCAGCAGCTCAGACAGGAGGAACACTGAAGCTTTCTTT.

In its sample, this clonotype was seen many times. V is TRBV6-6 and J is TRBJ1-2; D unclear. Germline V CDR1 and CDR2: MNHNY, SVGAGI (reference sequence). Trimming removed 2 bases from V and 7 bases from J, with 11 bases in between. CDR3 length equals 13 residues. This CDR3 reads CASSYVGPTGYTF. In nucleotides, the CDR3 is TGTGCCAGCAGTTACGTGGGTCCGACTGGCTACACCTTC.

This clonotype was recorded many times. The chain has TRBV18 and TRBJ2-1; possibly TRBD1 for D (6 bases). The CDR3 runs to 14 residues. V gave up 4 bases and J gave up 7 bases, with 14 bases separating them. CDR1 and CDR2 (germline): KGHSH, LQKENI. The CDR3 reads CASSRGGTSNEQFF. CDR3 DNA: TGTGCCAGCTCACGAGGGGGTACGTCGAATGAGCAGTTCTTC.

Ten or more counts support this clonotype. The chain combines TRBV6-5 with TRBJ2-5, with unresolved D. The CDR3 consists of 12 residues. CDR1 is MNHEY, CDR2 SVGAGI, per germline. Trimming removed 0 bases from V and 5 bases from J, with 4 bases in between. This CDR3 is CASSYSRETQYF. CDR3 sequence (DNA): TGTGCCAGCAGTTACTCGCGGGAGACCCAGTACTTC.

This clonotype was seen ten or more times. The genes are TRBV6-5 and TRBJ2-5; D gene ambiguous. Per the germline V gene, CDR1 is MNHEY and CDR2 is SVGAGI. CDR3 length equals 14 residues. V lost 0 bases to trimming and J lost 2 bases, with 7 bases between them. CDR3 amino acids: CASSYSWDQETQYF. DNA of the CDR3: TGTGCCAGCAGTTACTCTTGGGATCAAGAGACCCAGTACTTC.

This clonotype was counted many times. V is TRBV18 and J is TRBJ1-2, with D possibly TRBD1 on 6 matching bases. Germline V gene sequence: CDR1 KGHSH, CDR2 LQKENI. V lost 0 bases, J lost 6 bases, and 20 bases lay in between. The CDR3 covers 17 residues. The CDR3 protein is CASSPPTGKWRRNGYTF. The CDR3 bases are TGTGCCAGCTCACCACCCACAGGGAAGTGGAGGCGGAATGGCTACACCTTC.

The chain carries TRBV10-1 and TRBJ2-2; the match to TRBD1 covers 11 bases. V dropped 5 bases and J dropped 6; count of bases not matched to a gene: 8. The CDR3 contains 16 residues. Germline V gene sequence: CDR1 WNHNN, CDR2 SYGVQD (reference sequence). The CDR3 nucleotides are TGCGCCAGCAGTAATACCGGGACAGGGGGTCCCGGGGAGCTGTTTTTT. Translation: CASSNTGTGGPGELFF.

This clonotype was seen at least ten times. This CDR3 reads CASSLQSNEQFF. The CDR3 DNA is TGTGCCAGCTCACTACAGAGTAATGAGCAGTTCTTC. J is TRBJ2-1 and V is TRBV18; no clear D. Germline V gene data show CDR1 as KGHSH and CDR2 as LQKENI. Between the trimmed V and J ends, which lost 4 bases and 7 bases, there was a span of 8 bases. This CDR3 contains 12 residues.

This clonotype was detected ten times or more. This rearrangement joins TRBV7-8 to TRBJ1-2; D is possibly TRBD1 (5 bases). The germline gives CDR1 SGHVS, CDR2 FQNEAQ. V was cut by 1 base and J by 7 bases, with 13 bases left in between. CDR3 length equals 14 residues. The CDR3 loop reads CASSLEQGTSGYTF. The CDR3 DNA is TGTGCCAGCAGCTTAGAGCAGGGCACAAGTGGCTACACCTTC.

This clonotype was recorded once. The chain couples TRBV29-1 to TRBJ2-1; possibly TRBD1 or TRBD2 for D (5 bases each). This CDR3 spans 14 amino acids. CDR1 is SQVTM, CDR2 ANQGSEA, per germline. The V end lost 7 bases, the J end lost 3 bases, and 16 bases lay between the germline ends. CDR3 coding DNA: TGCAGCGCCGGGACCCAGAGTCTCTACAATGAGCAGTTCTTC. This encodes CSAGTQSLYNEQFF.

This clonotype was counted ten times or more. The CDR3 loop reads CASSSSGQGNTEAFF. DNA of the CDR3: TGTGCCAGCAGTTCCTCGGGACAGGGGAACACTGAAGCTTTCTTT. The chain is built from TRBV12-3 or TRBV12-4 and TRBJ1-1; 9 nucleotides align to TRBD1. V gave up 4 bases and J gave up 1 base; unmatched junction bases: 4. This CDR3 is 15 amino acids long.

This clonotype came up many times. The rearrangement links TRBV29-1 to TRBJ2-1; D remains unclear. V was cut by 3 bases and J by 5 bases, with 5 bases left in between. The CDR3 consists of 11 residues. Germline loops: CDR1 SQVTM, CDR2 ANQGSEA. The CDR3 sequence is CSVERHNEQFF. CDR3 coding DNA: TGCAGCGTTGAGAGGCACAATGAGCAGTTCTTC.

The J gene is TRBJ2-7, the V gene TRBV6-5; weak D call: TRBD2 (6 bases). This CDR3 is built from 14 residues. Trimming removed 5 bases at V and 0 bases at J, with 11 bases between. Germline V gene sequence: CDR1 MNHEY, CDR2 SVGAGI. The CDR3 DNA sequence: TGTGCCAGCAGTGCAGGACTACCCTCCTACGAGCAGTACTTC. It is translated as CASSAGLPSYEQYF.

The chain is built from TRBV6-2 or TRBV6-3 and TRBJ2-5; 8 nucleotides align to TRBD1. J lost 5 bases, V lost 4 bases, and 6 bases had no gene match. The CDR3 sequence is 14 residues long. Germline CDR1 reads MNHEY; CDR2 reads SVGEGT. Here the CDR3 DNA reads TGTGCCAGCAGTTCCCCCAGGGGGCTGGAGACCCAGTACTTC. Translated: CASSSPRGLETQYF.

J is TRBJ1-2 and V is TRBV6-6; the D gene is possibly TRBD1 (6 bases). The V and J ends lost 7 bases and 5 bases respectively, with 11 bases between them. This CDR3 region has 12 residues. Germline loops: CDR1 MNHNY, CDR2 SVGAGI (reference sequence). CDR3 region: CASMVGGYGYTF. CDR3 DNA: TGTGCCAGCATGGTAGGGGGTTATGGCTACACCTTC.